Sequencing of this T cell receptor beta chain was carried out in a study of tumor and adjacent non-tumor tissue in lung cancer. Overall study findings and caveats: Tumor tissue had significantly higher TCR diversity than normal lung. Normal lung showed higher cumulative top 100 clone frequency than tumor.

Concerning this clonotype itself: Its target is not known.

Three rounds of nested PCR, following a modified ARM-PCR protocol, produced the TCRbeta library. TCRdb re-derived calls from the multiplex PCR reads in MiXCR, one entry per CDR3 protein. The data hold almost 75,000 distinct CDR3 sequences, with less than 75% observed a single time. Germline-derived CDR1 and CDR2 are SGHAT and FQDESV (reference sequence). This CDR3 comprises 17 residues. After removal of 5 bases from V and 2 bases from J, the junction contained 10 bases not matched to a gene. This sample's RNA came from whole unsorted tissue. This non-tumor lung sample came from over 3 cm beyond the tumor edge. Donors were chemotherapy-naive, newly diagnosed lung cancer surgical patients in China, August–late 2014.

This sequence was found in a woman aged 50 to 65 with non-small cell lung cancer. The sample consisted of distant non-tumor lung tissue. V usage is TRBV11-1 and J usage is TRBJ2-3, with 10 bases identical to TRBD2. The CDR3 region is CASSVGLAAVSTDTQYF. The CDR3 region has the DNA TGTGCCAGCAGCGTAGGACTAGCGGCAGTGTCCACAGATACGCAGTATTTT.